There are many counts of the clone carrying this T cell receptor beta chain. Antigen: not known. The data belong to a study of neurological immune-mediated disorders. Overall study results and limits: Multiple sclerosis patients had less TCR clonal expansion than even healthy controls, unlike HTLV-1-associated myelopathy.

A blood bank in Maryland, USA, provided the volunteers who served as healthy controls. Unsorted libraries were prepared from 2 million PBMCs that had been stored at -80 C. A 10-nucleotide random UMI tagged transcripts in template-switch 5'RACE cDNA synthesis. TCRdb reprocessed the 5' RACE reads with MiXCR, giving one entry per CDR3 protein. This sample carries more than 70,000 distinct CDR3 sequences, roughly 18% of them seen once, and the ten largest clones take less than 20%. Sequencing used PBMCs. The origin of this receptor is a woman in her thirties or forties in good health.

This chain's CDR3 is CASSFHQGTAGGPSYEQYV. The CDR3 DNA reads as TGTGCCAGCAGTTTTCATCAGGGTACTGCGGGGGGGCCGTCCTACGAGCAGTACGTC. The V gene is TRBV28, the J gene TRBJ2-7; TRBD2 agrees at 9 bases. The V gene end was trimmed by 3 bases and the J gene end by 1 base; junction bases not matched to a gene: 16. The CDR3 extends over 19 amino acids. Germline CDR1 is MDHEN and CDR2 is SYDVKM.